Shown below are 30 T cell receptor beta chains from a single sample sequenced in a study of shared clonotypes between healthy human individuals. Profiled with immunoSEQ multiplex PCR; TCRdb holds only in-frame clones, not every one. This sample has around 1.1 million clones, with approximately 80% found just once. The sequencing input was memory CD4+ T cells from PBMCs. Regarding subset: CD45RA-negative fraction. The receptor set was obtained from a man between 18 and 29 years old in good health. Some clones in this sample may be carry-over from other donors' samples.

The count of this clone is one. The V gene is TRBV5-1, the J gene TRBJ2-1; the D is unclear. V was shortened by 1 base and J by 2 bases, with 10 bases between the two germline ends. Germline values: CDR1 SGHRS, CDR2 YFSETQ. The CDR3 is made up of 15 amino acids. CDR3 loop: CASSLSQSAYNEQFF. The CDR3, as DNA: TGCGCCAGCAGCTTGTCGCAGTCCGCCTACAATGAGCAGTTCTTC.

The rearrangement uses TRBV2 and TRBJ1-5; TRBD1 matches at 7 bases. In germline, CDR1 is SNHLY, CDR2 FYNNEI. The CDR3 runs 13 residues. V shed 4 bases, J shed 7 bases, and the junction held 4 bases outside the gene matches. DNA for the CDR3: TGTGCCAGCAGTGGAGGGGGCTTACAGCCCCAGCATTTT. Encoded protein: CASSGGGLQPQHF. Using reference TRBV2 and TRBJ1-5 for the parts outside the CDR3, the full variable domain is EPEVTQTPSHQVTQMGQEVILRCVPISNHLYFYWYRQILGQKVEFLVSFYNNEISEKSEIFDDQFSVERPDGSNFTLKIRSTKLEDSAMYFCASSGGGLQPQHFGDGTRLSIL.

A note on this clone: This specimen includes other DNA sequences encoding the same CDR3. J is TRBJ1-3 and V is TRBV5-4; D not certain. CDR3 length equals 13 residues. The V and J ends lost 1 base and 1 base respectively, with 3 bases between them. Per the germline V gene, CDR1 is SGHNT and CDR2 is YYREEE (reference sequence). The CDR3 DNA reads as TGTGCCAGCAGCTTGAGGTCTGGAAACACCATATATTTT. Translated, it gives CASSLRSGNTIYF.

The chain uses TRBV5-4 and TRBJ2-1, with 10 bases lining up with TRBD2. Germline V gene sequence: CDR1 SGHNT, CDR2 YYREEE (reference sequence). The V and J ends lost 1 base and 7 bases, in that order; junction bases with no gene match: 8. The CDR3 has 16 amino acids. CDR3 sequence: CASSLPASGSGNEQFF. As DNA, the CDR3 is TGTGCCAGCAGCTTGCCGGCTAGCGGGAGTGGGAATGAGCAGTTCTTC.

This rearrangement joins TRBV28 to TRBJ1-1; 7 nucleotides line up with TRBD1. From germline, CDR1 is MDHEN and CDR2 SYDVKM. V lost 3 bases and J lost 1; bases outside the gene matches: 5. This CDR3 has 15 amino acids. CDR3 in DNA: TGTGCCAGCAGTTTTGGACAGGACAAGAACACTGAAGCTTTCTTT. Its protein product is CASSFGQDKNTEAFF.

The rearrangement joins TRBV5-8 to TRBJ2-5; the D gene is possibly TRBD1 (6 bases). CDR3 size: 15 residues. Trimming removed 3 bases at V and 5 bases at J, with 17 bases between. CDR1 is SGHTS and CDR2 is YDEGEE in the germline V gene. The CDR3 loop is CASSSLGAVEETQYF. In DNA, the CDR3 is TGTGCCAGCAGCTCCCTGGGGGCGGTTGAGGAGACCCAGTACTTC.

This clone was detected once. The chain recombines TRBV19 with TRBJ2-2; D is ambiguous. Germline V gene data show CDR1 as LNHDA and CDR2 as SQIVND (reference sequence). V lost 5 bases and J 1 base, leaving 11 bases between the germline ends. This CDR3 comprises 15 residues. The CDR3 protein is CASSSPDRNTGELFF. The CDR3 DNA follows: TGTGCCAGTAGTTCCCCGGACCGGAACACCGGGGAGCTGTTTTTT.

This chain joins TRBV5-1 and TRBJ1-4; 7 positions agree with TRBD1. CDR3 size: 15 residues. V shed 4 bases and J 4 bases; nucleotides not matched to a gene: 7. Germline V gene lookup returns CDR1 SGHRS and CDR2 YFSETQ. CDR3: CASSPTGRHNEKLFF. CDR3 DNA sequence: TGCGCCAGCAGCCCGACAGGGAGGCATAATGAAAAACTGTTTTTT.

This clone was observed a handful of times. V is TRBV18 and J is TRBJ1-5; a weak D match, TRBD1 (6 bases). CDR3 length equals 18 residues. Trimming removed 1 base at V and 5 bases at J, with 21 bases between. From germline, CDR1 is KGHSH and CDR2 LQKENI. CDR3 protein: CASSPLGRNWGADQPQHF. CDR3 nucleotide sequence: TGTGCCAGCTCACCACTTGGCCGTAATTGGGGGGCCGATCAGCCCCAGCATTTT.

The chain has TRBV19 and TRBJ2-2; D is possibly TRBD1 (5 bases). Trimming pared 10 bases from V and 3 bases from J, leaving 9 bases between. The CDR3 runs to 12 residues. CDR1 LNHDA and CDR2 SQIVND come from the germline V gene (reference sequence). In DNA, the CDR3 is TGTGCCACCCTCAGGGACACCGGGGAGCTGTTTTTT. Translated, it gives CATLRDTGELFF.

Worth noting for this clone: The same CDR3 is also encoded by other DNA sequences in this sample. The chain recombines TRBV20-1 with TRBJ2-7; perhaps D is TRBD1 or TRBD2 (5 bases each). Germline-derived CDR1 and CDR2 are DFQATT and SNEGSKA (reference sequence). Trimming cost V 4 bases and J 5 bases, with 9 bases left between them. This CDR3 region has 11 residues. CDR3 amino acids: CSAKGRNEQYF. The CDR3 nucleotides read TGCAGTGCTAAGGGGAGAAACGAGCAGTACTTC.

This clone has just one count. The V call is TRBV30, the J call TRBJ2-7; 7 nucleotides agree with TRBD1. Germline V CDR1 and CDR2: GTSNPN, SVGIG (reference sequence). V shed 2 bases, J shed 3 bases, and the junction held 4 bases outside the gene matches. This CDR3 contains 13 residues. The CDR3 coding sequence is TGTGCCTGGAGTCCGGACAGGTACTACGAGCAGTACTTC. Its protein is CAWSPDRYYEQYF.

The chain recombines TRBV27 with TRBJ2-1; D remains unclear. This CDR3 has 14 amino acids. The germline CDR1 and CDR2 sequences are MNHEY and SMNVEV (reference sequence). The V end lost 1 base, the J end lost 3 bases, and 7 bases lay between the germline ends. CDR3 loop: CASSLYVGYNEQFF. Here the CDR3 DNA reads TGTGCCAGCAGTTTATACGTGGGCTACAATGAGCAGTTCTTC.

The chain recombines TRBV27 with TRBJ1-5; a weak D match, TRBD1 (5 bases). Germline V lookup: CDR1 MNHEY, CDR2 SMNVEV (reference sequence). The V and J ends lost 2 bases and 4 bases respectively, with 15 bases between them. CDR3 length: 16 residues. CDR3 nucleotides: TGTGCCAGCAGTTTACGGGCGGGAGGGGAAAATCAGCCCCAGCATTTT. This translates into CASSLRAGGENQPQHF.

CDR3 DNA: TGTGCCAGCAGGGGGGGTAAATCAGGGGTAGGAAACTATGGCTACACCTTC. Translating gives CASRGGKSGVGNYGYTF. J is TRBJ1-2 and V is TRBV2; the D gene is possibly TRBD1 (6 bases). The V gene lost 6 bases and the J gene lost 2 bases, with 22 bases spanning the gap. This CDR3 contains 17 residues. The germline V gene has CDR1 SNHLY and CDR2 FYNNEI. Full variable domain (remainder filled in from reference TRBV2 and TRBJ1-2): EPEVTQTPSHQVTQMGQEVILRCVPISNHLYFYWYRQILGQKVEFLVSFYNNEISEKSEIFDDQFSVERPDGSNFTLKIRSTKLEDSAMYFCASRGGKSGVGNYGYTFGSGTRLTVV.

A few counts support this clone. Additional DNA sequences in this sample encode the identical CDR3. The chain has TRBV7-9 and TRBJ2-2; TRBD2 matches 9 bases. The junction had 10 bases not matched to a gene; V was cut back by 4 bases and J by 4 bases. This CDR3 region has 17 residues. Germline V gives CDR1 SEHNR, CDR2 FQNEAQ (reference sequence). CDR3 amino acids: CASSSWLSGSSTGELFF. As DNA, the CDR3 is TGTGCCAGCAGCTCCTGGCTTAGCGGGAGTAGCACCGGGGAGCTGTTTTTT.

The chain uses TRBV5-1 and TRBJ1-1; D is unresolved. The CDR3 spans 15 residues. V lost 2 bases, J lost 0 bases, and 11 bases lay in between. Germline loops: CDR1 SGHRS, CDR2 YFSETQ. Written as DNA, the CDR3 is TGCGCCAGCAGCTTCTCCTCAAGGATGAACACTGAAGCTTTCTTT. This encodes CASSFSSRMNTEAFF.

The chain uses TRBV5-1 and TRBJ2-1; D not resolved. Germline CDR1 is SGHRS and CDR2 is YFSETQ. The CDR3 is made up of 15 amino acids. V lost 0 bases and J lost 0, with 7 bases in between. The CDR3 bases are TGCGCCAGCAGCTTGGTTGAAAGCTCCTACAATGAGCAGTTCTTC. Its translation is CASSLVESSYNEQFF.

Of note for this clone: This could be a read error, since a much larger clone is one nucleotide away. The sample has other DNA sequences that encode this CDR3 too. The chain carries TRBV11-2 and TRBJ2-1; D remains unclear. Germline V lookup: CDR1 SGHAT, CDR2 FQNNGV. V was clipped by 1 base and J by 4 bases, with 2 bases between them. The CDR3 spans 12 residues. CDR3 amino acids: CASSLGYNEQFF. Written as DNA, the CDR3 is TGTGCCAGCAGCTTAGGATACAATGAGCAGTTCTTC.

DNA for the CDR3: TGCGCCAGCAGCTTCCCCCCTGGGGGCACAGATACGCAGTATTTT. It specifies CASSFPPGGTDTQYF. The chain combines TRBV5-1 with TRBJ2-3; D is unresolved. V was pared by 2 bases and J by 1 base, with 11 bases between. Germline CDR1 reads SGHRS; CDR2 reads YFSETQ. This CDR3 contains 15 residues. The whole variable domain, remainder taken from reference TRBV5-1 and TRBJ2-3, is KAGVTQTPRYLIKTRGQQVTLSCSPISGHRSVSWYQQTPGQGLQFLFEYFSETQRNKGNFPGRFSGRQFSNSRSEMNVSTLELGDSALYLCASSFPPGGTDTQYFGPGTRLTVL.

The V gene is TRBV2, the J gene TRBJ2-7; 7 bases are a match to TRBD1. In germline, CDR1 is SNHLY, CDR2 FYNNEI. The CDR3 runs 12 residues. J lost 5 bases, V lost 7 bases, and 5 bases had no gene match. This CDR3 is CASTRQGDEQYF. CDR3 DNA sequence: TGTGCCAGCACGCGTCAGGGGGACGAGCAGTACTTC.

The chain couples TRBV19 to TRBJ1-4; maybe TRBD1 (5 bases). V dropped 7 bases and J dropped 0 bases, with 18 bases sitting between them. In germline, CDR1 is LNHDA, CDR2 SQIVND (reference sequence). The CDR3 extends over 17 amino acids. The CDR3: CASKSRVSGATNEKLFF. CDR3 in DNA: TGTGCCAGTAAGAGCAGGGTTAGCGGGGCAACTAATGAAAAACTGTTTTTT.

The gene calls are TRBV7-3 and TRBJ2-5; 9 bases are shared with TRBD2. The germline V gene encodes CDR1 SGHTA and CDR2 FQGTGA. V trimming: 5 bases; J trimming: 1 base; junction bases outside the gene matches: 2. This CDR3 spans 14 amino acids. CDR3: CASSTSGSQETQYF. CDR3 in DNA: TGTGCCAGCAGCACTAGCGGGTCCCAAGAGACCCAGTACTTC.

A few counts support this clone. This sequence joins TRBV6-5 and TRBJ1-5; TRBD1 matches 9 bases. CDR3 length: 15 residues. Germline assignment: CDR1 MNHEY and CDR2 SVGAGI. V gave up 7 bases and J gave up 7 bases; unmatched junction bases: 11. Here the CDR3 DNA reads TGTGCCAGCAATCCACCCGACAGGGGGGTGCAGCCCCAGCATTTT. Protein product: CASNPPDRGVQPQHF.

This chain connects TRBV28 to TRBJ1-2; 9 nucleotides align to TRBD1. Looked up from germline, CDR1 is MDHEN and CDR2 is SYDVKM. V shed 5 bases and J 4 bases; nucleotides not matched to a gene: 5. This CDR3 region has 14 residues. The CDR3 region has the DNA TGTGCCAGCAGTACAGGGGGCGCGGGCTATGGCTACACCTTC. Its translation: CASSTGGAGYGYTF.

The chain carries TRBV19 and TRBJ1-1; a possible D gene is TRBD1 (5 bases). Deletions cut 4 bases from V and 5 bases from J, with 14 bases between. Per germline, CDR1 LNHDA and CDR2 SQIVND (reference sequence). This CDR3 is built from 14 residues. The CDR3: CASSTRGGGTEAFF. The CDR3 DNA reads as TGTGCCAGTAGTACGCGCGGGGGTGGAACTGAAGCTTTCTTT.

Ten or more counts support this clone. The rearrangement uses TRBV7-2 and TRBJ2-3; 11 nucleotides match TRBD2. The CDR3 has 15 residues. The germline CDR1 and CDR2 sequences are SGHTA and FQGNSA. V was pared by 6 bases and J by 7 bases, with 9 bases of the junction left unmatched. The CDR3 DNA is TGTGCCAGCAGTGGACTAGCGGGTCACATCAATACGCAGTATTTT. Translation: CASSGLAGHINTQYF. Full variable domain (missing parts from reference TRBV7-2 and TRBJ2-3): GAGVSQSPSNKVTEKGKDVELRCDPISGHTALYWYRQSLGQGLEFLIYFQGNSAPDKSGLPSDRFSAERTGGSVSTLTIQRTQQEDSAVYLCASSGLAGHINTQYFGPGTRLTVL.

This chain joins TRBV6-1 and TRBJ1-3; D ambiguous. Trimming took off 6 bases at V and 4 bases at J, with 10 bases between the two ends. Germline V gives CDR1 MNHNS, CDR2 SASEGT. This CDR3 region has 13 residues. CDR3 DNA sequence: TGTGCCAGCAGCATTGAGCAGGGAAACACCATATATTTT. Protein sequence: CASSIEQGNTIYF.

Points on this clone: This CDR3 is also generated by other DNA sequences in the sample. The V call is TRBV5-1, the J call TRBJ2-1; D unclear. The germline V gene encodes CDR1 SGHRS and CDR2 YFSETQ. CDR3 length: 15 amino acids. Trimming pared 0 bases from V and 2 bases from J, leaving 9 bases between. The chain's CDR3 is CASSLVAETYNEQFF. The CDR3 DNA reads as TGCGCCAGCAGCTTGGTGGCGGAGACCTACAATGAGCAGTTCTTC.

This clone was seen only a few times. The chain combines TRBV7-8 with TRBJ2-7; D is undetermined. The V end was cut by 5 bases, the J end by 3 bases, with 5 bases between. Germline V lookup: CDR1 SGHVS, CDR2 FQNEAQ. CDR3 size: 11 residues. This CDR3 is CASSLHYEQYF. The CDR3 nucleotides read TGTGCCAGCAGCCTACACTACGAGCAGTACTTC.